This T cell receptor (beta chain) derives from a study of T cell repertoires in cytomegalovirus infection. Study in general: CMV infection and matching HLA type were both indicated by public TCR beta signatures.

The ends were cut back, 5 bases at V and 2 bases at J, with 7 bases in the middle. CDR3 length equals 13 residues. The germline CDR1 and CDR2 sequences are MNHEY and SVGAGI. MiXCR, applied by TCRdb to the reads, yields one record per CDR3 protein. The table includes fewer than 70,000 distinct CDR3 sequences, more than 25% detected once. A word on this clonotype: Antigen: not known.

This chain connects TRBV6-5 to TRBJ2-1; D gene unclear. The receptor was derived from a human donor in good health (CMV status not recorded). Some clones in this sample may be carry-over from other donors' samples. The sample in question was CD8+ T cells from cultured PBMCs, obtained from culture after CMV antigen stimulation. As DNA, the CDR3 is TGTGCCAGCAGTAGCAGTGCCTACAATGAGCAGTTCTTC. Its protein product is CASSSSAYNEQFF.